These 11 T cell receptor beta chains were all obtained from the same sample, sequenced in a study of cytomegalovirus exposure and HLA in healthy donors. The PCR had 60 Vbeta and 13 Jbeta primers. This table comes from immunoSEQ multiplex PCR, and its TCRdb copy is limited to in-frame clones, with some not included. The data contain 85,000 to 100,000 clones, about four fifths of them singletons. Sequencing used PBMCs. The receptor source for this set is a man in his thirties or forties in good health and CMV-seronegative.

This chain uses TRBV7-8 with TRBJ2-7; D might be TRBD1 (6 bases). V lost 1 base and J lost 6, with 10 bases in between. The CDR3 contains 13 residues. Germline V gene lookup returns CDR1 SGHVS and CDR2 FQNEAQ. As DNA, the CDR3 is TGTGCCAGCAGCTTAGAGTCAGGGGCCGAGCAGTACTTC. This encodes CASSLESGAEQYF.

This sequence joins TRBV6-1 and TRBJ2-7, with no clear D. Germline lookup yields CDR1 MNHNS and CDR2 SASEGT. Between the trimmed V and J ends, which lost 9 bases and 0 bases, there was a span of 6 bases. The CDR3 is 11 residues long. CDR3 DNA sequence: TGTGCCAGTGCGAACTCCTACGAGCAGTACTTC. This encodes CASANSYEQYF.

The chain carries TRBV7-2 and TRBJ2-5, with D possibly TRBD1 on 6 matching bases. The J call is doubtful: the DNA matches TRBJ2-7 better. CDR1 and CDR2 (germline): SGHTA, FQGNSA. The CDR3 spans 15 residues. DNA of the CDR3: TGTGCCAGCAGCCCTCGACAGGCGCGATCCTACGAGCAGTACTTC. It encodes CASSPRQARSYEQYF.

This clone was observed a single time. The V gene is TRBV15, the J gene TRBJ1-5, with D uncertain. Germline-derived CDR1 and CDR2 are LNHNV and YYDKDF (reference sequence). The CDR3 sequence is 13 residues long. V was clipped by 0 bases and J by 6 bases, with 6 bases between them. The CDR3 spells CATSRDSGQPQHF. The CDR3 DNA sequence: TGTGCCACCAGCAGAGATTCAGGTCAGCCCCAGCATTTT.

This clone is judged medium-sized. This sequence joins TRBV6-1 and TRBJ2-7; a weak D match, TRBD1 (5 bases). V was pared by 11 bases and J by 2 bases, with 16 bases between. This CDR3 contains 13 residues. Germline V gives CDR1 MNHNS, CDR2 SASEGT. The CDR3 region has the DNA TGTGCCTCCATCCCCGGACATGCCTACGAGCAGTACTTC. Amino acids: CASIPGHAYEQYF.

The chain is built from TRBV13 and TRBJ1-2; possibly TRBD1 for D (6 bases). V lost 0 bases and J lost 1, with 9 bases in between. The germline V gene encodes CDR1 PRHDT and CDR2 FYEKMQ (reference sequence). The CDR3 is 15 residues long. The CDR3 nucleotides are TGTGCCAGCAGCTTAGGTCGCAGGGGTAACTATGGCTACACCTTC. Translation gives CASSLGRRGNYGYTF.

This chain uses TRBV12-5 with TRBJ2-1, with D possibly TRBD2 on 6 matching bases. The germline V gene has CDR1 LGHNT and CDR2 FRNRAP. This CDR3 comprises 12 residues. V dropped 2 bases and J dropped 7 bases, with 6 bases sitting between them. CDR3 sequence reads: CASGLSGNEQFF. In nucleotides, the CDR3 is TGTGCTAGTGGTTTGAGCGGGAATGAGCAGTTCTTC.

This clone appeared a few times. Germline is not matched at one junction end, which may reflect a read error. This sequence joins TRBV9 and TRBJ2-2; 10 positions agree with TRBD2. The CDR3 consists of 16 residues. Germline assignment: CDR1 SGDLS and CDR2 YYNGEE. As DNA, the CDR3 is TGTGCCGGCAGCGTCGGACTAGCGGCCAACACCGGGGAGCTGTTTTTT. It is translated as CAGSVGLAANTGELFF.

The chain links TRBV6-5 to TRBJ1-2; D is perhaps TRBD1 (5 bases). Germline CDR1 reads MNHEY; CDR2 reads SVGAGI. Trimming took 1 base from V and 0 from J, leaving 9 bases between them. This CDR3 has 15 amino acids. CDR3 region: CASSYLVGANYGYTF. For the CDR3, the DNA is TGTGCCAGCAGTTACTTGGTAGGGGCTAACTATGGCTACACCTTC.

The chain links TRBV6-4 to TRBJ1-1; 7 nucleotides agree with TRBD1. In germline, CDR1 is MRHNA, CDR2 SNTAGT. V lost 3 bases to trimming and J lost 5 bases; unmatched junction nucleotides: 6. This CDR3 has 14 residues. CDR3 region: CASSEQQGITEAFF. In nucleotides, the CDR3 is TGTGCCAGCAGTGAACAACAGGGGATTACTGAAGCTTTCTTT.

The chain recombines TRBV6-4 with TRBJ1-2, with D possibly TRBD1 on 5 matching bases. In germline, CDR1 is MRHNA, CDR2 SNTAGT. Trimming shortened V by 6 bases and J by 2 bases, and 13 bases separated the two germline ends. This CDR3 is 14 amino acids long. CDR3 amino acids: CASSPSRGNYGYTF. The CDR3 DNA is TGTGCCAGCAGCCCCTCGCGGGGGAACTATGGCTACACCTTC.